The T cell receptor (beta chain) under discussion was sequenced for a study of blood T cell repertoires in COVID-19. As for the study in general: Specimens from acute and convalescent COVID-19 originated in the United States, Italy and Spain. T cells, B-cell-depleted T cells, or PBMCs supplied cDNA or gDNA.

This CDR3 has 12 residues. Trimming cost V 11 bases and J 0 bases, with 10 bases left between them. Germline CDR1 is MNHEY and CDR2 is SMNVEV (reference sequence). Profiled with immunoSEQ multiplex PCR; TCRdb holds only in-frame clones, not every one. The sample contains around 250,000 clones, approximately 85% of which appear only once. The source of this sequence is a human donor in a cohort sampled during active COVID-19. Sequencing used peripheral blood. V is TRBV27 and J is TRBJ1-1; possible D gene TRBD1, 5 bases. The CDR3 is CAFRVLNTEAFF. For the CDR3, the DNA is TGTGCCTTCAGGGTTTTGAACACTGAAGCTTTCTTT.